Shown below are 24 T cell receptor beta chains from a single sample sequenced in a study of regulatory T cells in long-lasting Graves disease. The sample's time point: persistent/refractory GD, antithyroid drugs over 5 years with positive TRAb. Extracted PBMC RNA gave rise to the TCR library. Relying on iRepertoire HTBI primers and Arm-PCR of CDR3 regions, the team built TCR beta libraries. MiXCR, run by TCRdb on the multiplex PCR reads, gives a single entry per CDR3 protein. The sample includes about 460,000 distinct CDR3 sequences, roughly 22% seen only once; the top ten take roughly 13%. Sequenced here: peripheral blood mononuclear cells (PBMCs), sampled when the disease was refractory, from a patient treated with antithyroid drugs. These receptors originate from a female donor with Graves disease.

This clonotype was seen at least ten times. The genes are TRBV28 and TRBJ1-2, with D hard to call. CDR1 and CDR2 (germline): MDHEN, SYDVKM. The CDR3 loop spans 13 amino acids. V dropped 7 bases and J dropped 4 bases, with 13 bases sitting between them. This CDR3 reads CASTSGLSYGYTF. Here the CDR3 DNA reads TGTGCCAGCACCTCAGGACTGAGCTATGGCTACACCTTC.

This clonotype has at least ten counts. The rearrangement links TRBV7-2 to TRBJ1-1; 10 bases agree with TRBD1. Trimming took 5 bases from V and 12 from J; bases not matched to a gene: 6. CDR1 and CDR2 (germline): SGHTA, FQGNSA. The CDR3 loop spans 12 amino acids. CDR3 region: CASSPGQGRSFF. CDR3 bases: TGTGCCAGCAGCCCGGGACAGGGGAGATCTTTCTTT.

This clonotype appeared a few times. This chain links TRBV7-3 with TRBJ2-2; TRBD2 matches 11 bases. Trimming cost V 4 bases and J 6 bases; bases outside gene matches: 4. Germline V gives CDR1 SGHTA, CDR2 FQGTGA. This CDR3 comprises 15 residues. CDR3 protein: CASSWGLAAPGELFF. The CDR3, as DNA: TGTGCCAGCAGCTGGGGACTAGCGGCTCCCGGGGAGCTGTTTTTT.

This clonotype was counted only a few times. J is TRBJ2-5 and V is TRBV7-2; TRBD1 agrees at 7 bases. CDR1 and CDR2 (germline): SGHTA, FQGNSA. J was trimmed by 2 bases and V by 4 bases; bases with no gene match: 13. CDR3 length: 17 residues. CDR3 sequence (DNA): TGTGCCAGCAGCTCACGCAGGCTAGGGGGCAGACAAGAGACCCAGTACTTC. This sequence encodes CASSSRRLGGRQETQYF.

This clonotype has a single count. Being one base from a much bigger clone, this may be a read error. This chain uses TRBV6-5 with TRBJ2-2, with D possibly being TRBD1 or TRBD2 (5 bases each). Germline CDR1 reads MNHEY; CDR2 reads SVGAGI. There are 13 residues in the CDR3. V was clipped by 2 bases and J by 7 bases, with 8 bases between them. This chain's CDR3 is CASSYGDLGELFF. CDR3 DNA sequence: TGTGCCAGCAGTTACGGGGACCTCGGGGAGCTGTTTTTT.

In this sample, this clonotype turned up a few times. The chain has TRBV7-2 and TRBJ2-2, with D maybe TRBD2 (5 bases). CDR1 is SGHTA and CDR2 is FQGNSA in the germline V gene. This CDR3 has 14 amino acids. V was pared by 2 bases and J by 5 bases, with 9 bases between. CDR3 nucleotide sequence: TGTGCCAGCAGCTTATTCGGGGTTACCGGGGAGCTGTTTTTT. It specifies CASSLFGVTGELFF.

This rearrangement joins TRBV30 to TRBJ1-4; 8 bases match TRBD1. The CDR3 extends over 13 amino acids. V lost 4 bases to trimming and J lost 7 bases; unmatched junction nucleotides: 5. Germline V lookup: CDR1 GTSNPN, CDR2 SVGIG (reference sequence). The CDR3 DNA reads as TGTGCCTGGACCGGGACAGGTCCTGAAAAACTGTTTTTT. It specifies CAWTGTGPEKLFF. The whole variable domain, filled in from reference TRBV30 and TRBJ1-4, reads SQTIHQWPATLVQPVGSPLSLECTVEGTSNPNLYWYRQAAGRGLQLLFYSVGIGQISSEVPQNLSASRPQDRQFILSSKKLLLSDSGFYLCAWTGTGPEKLFFGSGTQLSVL.

This clonotype came up many times. The V and J genes are TRBV7-2 and TRBJ2-7; TRBD1 agrees at 7 bases. This CDR3 comprises 17 residues. The V gene's germline CDR1 is SGHTA and CDR2 FQGNSA. The junction had 15 bases not matched to a gene; V was cut back by 3 bases and J by 4 bases. CDR3 region: CASSLVSVNRGPYEQYF. The CDR3 DNA is TGTGCCAGCAGCTTGGTTAGCGTCAACAGGGGCCCTTACGAGCAGTACTTC. The whole variable domain, filled in from reference TRBV7-2 and TRBJ2-7, reads GAGVSQSPSNKVTEKGKDVELRCDPISGHTALYWYRQSLGQGLEFLIYFQGNSAPDKSGLPSDRFSAERTGGSVSTLTIQRTQQEDSAVYLCASSLVSVNRGPYEQYFGPGTRLTVT.

The CDR3 DNA follows: TGTGCCAGCAGCTTCCTGGGCAGGGGGCGAACCGGGGAGCTGTTTTTT. Protein product: CASSFLGRGRTGELFF. The rearrangement links TRBV7-3 to TRBJ2-2, with 8 bases fitting TRBD1. The germline CDR1 and CDR2 sequences are SGHTA and FQGTGA. There are 16 residues in the CDR3. V shed 3 bases, J shed 5 bases, and the junction held 8 bases outside the gene matches. Full variable domain (remainder filled in from reference TRBV7-3 and TRBJ2-2): GAGVSQTPSNKVTEKGKYVELRCDPISGHTALYWYRQSLGQGPEFLIYFQGTGAADDSGLPNDRFFAVRPEGSVSTLKIQRTERGDSAVYLCASSFLGRGRTGELFFGEGSRLTVL.

The table lists this clonotype with many counts. Relative to the germline gene, one junction end is altered; a read error may explain this. The rearrangement joins TRBV20-1 to TRBJ1-2, with TRBD1 matching over 9 bases. There are 12 residues in the CDR3. Germline values: CDR1 DFQATT, CDR2 SNEGSKA (reference sequence). Here the CDR3 reads CSAQRQGEGSSF. The CDR3 bases are TGCAGTGCGCAAAGACAGGGGGAAGGTAGCTCCTTC.

CDR3 region: CASSLSGQVQETQYF. CDR3 nucleotide sequence: TGCGCCAGCAGCCTAAGTGGACAGGTCCAAGAGACCCAGTACTTC. V and J are TRBV5-1 and TRBJ2-5; 7 bases fit TRBD1. This CDR3 contains 15 residues. Per germline, CDR1 SGHRS and CDR2 YFSETQ. With V trimmed by 4 bases and J by 1 base, 7 bases remained unmatched.

This clonotype was detected many times. CDR3 nucleotides: TGCGCCAGCAACCTCGGCGGGGCCAACACCGGGGAGCTGTTTTTT. Protein product: CASNLGGANTGELFF. The rearrangement links TRBV5-1 to TRBJ2-2; D is possibly TRBD2 (6 bases). With 6 bases removed from V and 2 bases from J, the gap between germline ends came to 14 bases. The germline V gene encodes CDR1 SGHRS and CDR2 YFSETQ. This CDR3 comprises 15 residues.

The chain couples TRBV7-9 to TRBJ1-1, with unresolved D. CDR1 and CDR2 (germline): SEHNR, FQNEAQ (reference sequence). Between the trimmed V and J ends, which lost 6 bases and 7 bases, there was a span of 9 bases. This CDR3 has 11 amino acids. This CDR3 is CASRAAGEAFF. In DNA form, the CDR3 reads TGTGCCAGCAGGGCGGCTGGTGAAGCTTTCTTT.

This clonotype was detected ten times or more. The chain is built from TRBV12-3 or TRBV12-4 and TRBJ1-1; 7 nucleotides agree with TRBD1. The junction had 12 bases not matched to a gene; V was cut back by 10 bases and J by 1 base. The CDR3 is made up of 15 amino acids. DNA for the CDR3: TGTGCCACGAGGGGAACAGGGGAGTCGAACACTGAAGCTTTCTTT. Its translation: CATRGTGESNTEAFF.

The rearrangement joins TRBV6-1 to TRBJ2-2; the match to TRBD1 covers 8 bases. The CDR3 runs 14 residues. J was trimmed by 1 base and V by 8 bases; bases with no gene match: 3. Germline lookup yields CDR1 MNHNS and CDR2 SASEGT. In nucleotides, the CDR3 is TGTGCCAGCCTCGGGACAGGGAACACCGGGGAGCTGTTTTTT. This gives the protein CASLGTGNTGELFF.

This clonotype has only a few counts. V is TRBV11-2 and J is TRBJ1-6, with 7 bases lining up with TRBD1. CDR3 length equals 16 residues. The V segment lost 5 bases and the J segment 8 bases; nucleotides outside the gene matches: 12. Germline V gene lookup returns CDR1 SGHAT and CDR2 FQNNGV. CDR3 amino acids: CASSARTGTADSPLHF. The CDR3 bases are TGTGCCAGCAGCGCCCGAACCGGGACAGCGGATTCACCCCTCCACTTT.

This clonotype has just a few counts. V is TRBV12-3 or TRBV12-4 and J is TRBJ2-2; 8 nucleotides match TRBD2. The CDR3 is 15 amino acids. J lost 6 bases, V lost 6 bases, and 9 bases had no gene match. The CDR3 DNA is TGTGCCAGCAGCCCGGGACTAGGGTTGGCCGGGGAGCTGTTTTTT. It encodes CASSPGLGLAGELFF.

This clonotype was detected ten times or more. The genes are TRBV28 and TRBJ1-2; 7 positions agree with TRBD1. V shed 8 bases, J shed 7 bases, and the junction held 13 bases outside the gene matches. This CDR3 has 14 amino acids. The germline CDR1 and CDR2 sequences are MDHEN and SYDVKM. The CDR3 here is CASGLGDRTPGYTF. DNA of the CDR3: TGTGCCAGCGGGCTTGGGGACAGAACACCTGGCTACACCTTC.

On this clonotype itself: A much larger clone differs from this one at a single base, so this may be a read error. This chain joins TRBV7-8 and TRBJ1-4; D perhaps matches TRBD1 (5 bases). The V and J ends lost 1 base and 8 bases respectively, with 17 bases between them. The CDR3 contains 16 residues. The germline V gene has CDR1 SGHVS and CDR2 FQNEAQ. CDR3 protein: CASSLDTDKEREKLFF. CDR3 DNA: TGTGCCAGCAGCTTAGATACGGACAAGGAACGGGAAAAACTGTTTTTT. Full variable domain (missing parts from reference TRBV7-8 and TRBJ1-4): GAGVSQSPRYKVAKRGQDVALRCDPISGHVSLFWYQQALGQGPEFLTYFQNEAQLDKSGLPSDRFFAERPEGSVSTLKIQRTQQEDSAVYLCASSLDTDKEREKLFFGSGTQLSVL.

Regarding this clonotype: Being one base from a much bigger clone, this may be a read error. This sequence joins TRBV11-2 and TRBJ1-1; 7 bases fit TRBD1. This CDR3 comprises 15 residues. Trimming removed 4 bases from V and 5 bases from J; junction bases left unmatched: 10. Germline loops: CDR1 SGHAT, CDR2 FQNNGV. CDR3 sequence (DNA): TGTGCCAGCAGCTCGTCCTTGACAGGGCCGACTGAAGCTTTCTTT. This sequence encodes CASSSSLTGPTEAFF.

Worth noting for this clonotype: A much more abundant neighbour one base away suggests this may be a read error. The V call is TRBV7-9, the J call TRBJ1-2, with 10 nucleotides matching TRBD1. The CDR3 loop spans 13 amino acids. Germline assignment: CDR1 SEHNR and CDR2 FQNEAQ (reference sequence). CDR3 DNA: TGTGCCAGCAGCACCCGAGGACAGGGGGGCTGCACCTTC. It is translated as CASSTRGQGGCTF.

The rearrangement joins TRBV28 to TRBJ2-1; no firm D call. Trimming removed 5 bases from V and 5 bases from J, with 7 bases in between. CDR3 size: 12 residues. In germline, CDR1 is MDHEN, CDR2 SYDVKM. This CDR3 reads CASSVEDNEQFF. The CDR3 nucleotides read TGTGCCAGCAGTGTCGAGGACAATGAGCAGTTCTTC.

This clonotype was seen many times. The rearrangement links TRBV30 to TRBJ2-7, with unresolved D. The V gene's germline CDR1 is GTSNPN and CDR2 SVGIG (reference sequence). V was trimmed by 2 bases and J by 2 bases, leaving 10 bases between them. The CDR3 spans 13 residues. The DNA of the CDR3 is TGTGCCTGGAGTCTAGGTGATACCTACGAGCAGTACTTC. Its translation is CAWSLGDTYEQYF.

This clonotype came up a few times. J is TRBJ2-5 and V is TRBV5-4; 11 bases line up with TRBD2. Germline-derived CDR1 and CDR2 are SGHNT and YYREEE (reference sequence). The CDR3 is 14 residues long. The V gene end was trimmed by 7 bases and the J gene end by 4 bases; junction bases not matched to a gene: 6. The CDR3 is CASRPGTSGETQYF. Written as DNA, the CDR3 is TGTGCCAGCCGACCCGGGACTAGCGGAGAGACCCAGTACTTC.